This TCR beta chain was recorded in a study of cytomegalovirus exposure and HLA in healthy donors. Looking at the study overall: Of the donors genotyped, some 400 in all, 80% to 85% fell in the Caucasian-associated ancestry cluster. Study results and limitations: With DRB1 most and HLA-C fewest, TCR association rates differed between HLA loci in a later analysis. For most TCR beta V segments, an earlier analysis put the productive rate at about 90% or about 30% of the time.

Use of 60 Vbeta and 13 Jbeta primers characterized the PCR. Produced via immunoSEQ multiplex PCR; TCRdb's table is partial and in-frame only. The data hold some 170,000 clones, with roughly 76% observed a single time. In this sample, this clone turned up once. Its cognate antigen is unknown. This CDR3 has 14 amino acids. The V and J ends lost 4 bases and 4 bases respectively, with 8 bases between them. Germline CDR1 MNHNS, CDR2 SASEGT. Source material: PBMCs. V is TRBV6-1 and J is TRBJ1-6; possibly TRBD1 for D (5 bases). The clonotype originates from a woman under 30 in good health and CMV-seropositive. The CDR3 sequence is CASSGGVYNSPLHF. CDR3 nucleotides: TGTGCCAGCAGTGGGGGCGTTTATAATTCACCCCTCCACTTT.